This passage covers 31 T cell receptor beta chains from one sample sequenced in a study of T-cell reconstitution after alpha-beta-depleted transplantation in children. Unique molecular identifiers were incorporated when the TCRbeta library was constructed. TCRdb reprocessed the PCR reads with MiXCR, giving one entry per CDR3 protein. The sample yields about 500,000 distinct CDR3 sequences, around a third seen once. The sequences come from PBMCs from the stem cell graft donor, collected from the stem cell graft. Receptors originate from a human donor who donated a stem cell graft to a child with aplastic anemia.

The V gene is TRBV12-3 or TRBV12-4, the J gene TRBJ1-2, with D maybe TRBD1 (5 bases). The V gene lost 10 bases and the J gene lost 2 bases, with 17 bases spanning the gap. The length of the CDR3 is 14 residues. As DNA, the CDR3 is TGTGCCACCTCGGGGACCCGAGGGAACTATGGCTACACCTTC. Residues: CATSGTRGNYGYTF.

This clonotype has just a few counts. CDR3 region: CSAWEGNNQPQHF. The CDR3 region has the DNA TGCAGTGCCTGGGAGGGGAACAATCAGCCCCAGCATTTT. This chain connects TRBV20-1 to TRBJ1-5, with a tentative D call TRBD1 (5 bases). The CDR3 contains 13 residues. Germline V gene data show CDR1 as DFQATT and CDR2 as SNEGSKA (reference sequence). V was shortened by 6 bases and J by 3 bases, with 12 bases between the two germline ends.

The V call is TRBV12-3 or TRBV12-4, the J call TRBJ1-1; D might be TRBD1 (5 bases). V was clipped by 3 bases and J by 3 bases, with 8 bases between them. The CDR3 consists of 13 residues. The CDR3 is CASSFVRDTEAFF. The CDR3 bases are TGTGCCAGCAGTTTCGTCAGGGACACTGAAGCTTTCTTT.

The table lists this clonotype with a few counts. The rearrangement uses TRBV10-3 and TRBJ1-1; D is possibly TRBD1 (5 bases). This CDR3 contains 13 residues. Per the germline V gene, CDR1 is ENHRY and CDR2 is SYGVKD. V was pared by 10 bases and J by 8 bases, with 20 bases between. The CDR3 nucleotides read TGTGCCACCGGTGGAGACAGCCAAATGGAAGCTTTCTTT. Its protein is CATGGDSQMEAFF.

The chain is built from TRBV7-9 and TRBJ2-7; 12 nucleotides line up with TRBD1. The ends lost 4 bases at V and 4 bases at J; junction bases unmatched: 8. The CDR3 loop spans 16 amino acids. CDR1 SEHNR and CDR2 FQNEAQ come from the germline V gene (reference sequence). This CDR3 is CASSSGQGAQSYEQYF. The DNA for the CDR3 is TGTGCCAGCAGCTCGGGACAGGGGGCGCAAAGTTACGAGCAGTACTTC.

The gene calls are TRBV28 and TRBJ2-6; 7 positions agree with TRBD1. Germline V CDR1 and CDR2: MDHEN, SYDVKM. The ends lost 6 bases at V and 0 bases at J; junction bases unmatched: 14. CDR3 length: 19 residues. The CDR3 sequence is CASRINLGQSFSGANVLTF. CDR3 DNA sequence: TGTGCCAGCAGGATTAACCTGGGACAGTCTTTCTCTGGGGCCAACGTCCTGACTTTC.

This rearrangement joins TRBV28 to TRBJ1-5, with D hard to call. With 3 bases removed from V and 4 bases from J, the gap between germline ends came to 16 bases. Germline CDR1 and CDR2: MDHEN and SYDVKM. The CDR3 is 16 amino acids. This CDR3 is CASSFFGLRGNQPQHF. The CDR3 DNA reads as TGTGCCAGCAGTTTCTTCGGGCTGCGCGGAAATCAGCCCCAGCATTTT.

In this sample, this clonotype turned up many times. The chain recombines TRBV6-6 with TRBJ1-5; no firm D call. The CDR3 is 13 amino acids. The germline V gene encodes CDR1 MNHNY and CDR2 SVGAGI (reference sequence). Trimming pared 5 bases from V and 1 base from J, leaving 6 bases between. CDR3: CASSRESNQPQHF. For the CDR3, the DNA is TGTGCCAGCAGTAGGGAGAGCAATCAGCCCCAGCATTTT.

The chain joins TRBV18 to TRBJ1-3, with D possibly being TRBD1 (5 bases). Germline V CDR1 and CDR2: KGHSH, LQKENI. The CDR3 contains 17 residues. Trimming took 3 bases from V and 0 from J, leaving 15 bases between them. The CDR3 sequence: CASSPRPQGISGNTIYF. CDR3 coding DNA: TGTGCCAGCTCACCTCGCCCCCAGGGCATCTCTGGAAACACCATATATTTT.

The rearrangement links TRBV5-4 to TRBJ2-1; D is ambiguous. The V gene's germline CDR1 is SGHNT and CDR2 YYREEE (reference sequence). The CDR3 extends over 15 amino acids. V dropped 6 bases and J dropped 2 bases, with 15 bases sitting between them. The CDR3 is CASTDLGRTYNEQFF. As DNA, the CDR3 is TGTGCCAGCACCGACCTCGGACGGACCTACAATGAGCAGTTCTTC.

The chain links TRBV5-1 to TRBJ1-5, with 7 bases that match TRBD1. V gave up 0 bases and J gave up 6 bases; unmatched junction bases: 6. Germline CDR1 reads SGHRS; CDR2 reads YFSETQ. The CDR3 spans 15 residues. CDR3 coding DNA: TGCGCCAGCAGCTTGGGCGGGACAGAGGGTCAGCCCCAGCATTTT. Translation gives CASSLGGTEGQPQHF.

This clonotype was counted a few times. The rearrangement uses TRBV20-1 and TRBJ2-5; a possible D gene is TRBD2 (7 bases). Trimming removed 6 bases from V and 4 bases from J, with 21 bases in between. The CDR3 sequence is 15 residues long. Germline V CDR1 and CDR2: DFQATT, SNEGSKA (reference sequence). CDR3 in amino acids: CSATPGGPEGETQYF. Written as DNA, the CDR3 is TGCAGTGCAACCCCGGGGGGCCCCGAGGGAGAGACCCAGTACTTC.

V gene TRBV4-3 combines with J gene TRBJ2-7, with 7 bases lining up with TRBD2. V dropped 0 bases and J dropped 3; count of bases not matched to a gene: 8. The CDR3 runs 16 residues. Germline assignment: CDR1 LGHNA and CDR2 YSLEER. The DNA for the CDR3 is TGCGCCAGCAGCCAAGATTCTTTGCGGGAGAGCTACGAGCAGTACTTC. Translation gives CASSQDSLRESYEQYF.

The chain combines TRBV5-3 with TRBJ1-1; D is possibly TRBD1 (6 bases). TRBV5-3 is recorded as an ORF, its role being uncertain. Between the trimmed V and J ends, which lost 4 bases and 8 bases, there was a span of 18 bases. CDR3 length: 14 residues. In DNA, the CDR3 is TGTGCCAGAAGCAAATTGAAAGGGGGATACGAAGCTTTCTTT. This sequence encodes CARSKLKGGYEAFF.

In its sample, this clonotype was seen a few times. The chain is built from TRBV12-3 or TRBV12-4 and TRBJ2-5, with 10 bases matching TRBD2. This CDR3 has 16 residues. Trimming removed 5 bases from V and 4 bases from J; junction bases left unmatched: 10. CDR3 residues: CASSLAAGGPGETQYF. In nucleotides, the CDR3 is TGTGCCAGCAGTCTTGCAGCGGGAGGGCCAGGAGAGACCCAGTACTTC.

The chain is built from TRBV24-1 and TRBJ2-1; D is perhaps TRBD1 (6 bases). Germline CDR1 and CDR2: KGHDR and SFDVKD. V was pared by 7 bases and J by 2 bases, with 11 bases between. The CDR3 has 14 residues. CDR3 sequence: CATRSGVPYNEQFF. The CDR3 coding sequence is TGTGCCACCAGATCAGGGGTACCCTACAATGAGCAGTTCTTC.

This chain uses TRBV7-9 with TRBJ1-1, with unresolved D. The V gene lost 5 bases and the J gene lost 7 bases, with 17 bases spanning the gap. Germline V lookup: CDR1 SEHNR, CDR2 FQNEAQ (reference sequence). The CDR3 length is 14 residues. DNA for the CDR3: TGTGCCAGCAGCCTCCACTCGGAGGGTGGTGAAGCTTTCTTT. As protein: CASSLHSEGGEAFF.

This clonotype has a handful of counts. The chain recombines TRBV7-9 with TRBJ1-5; the match to TRBD1 covers 12 bases. The CDR3 runs to 16 residues. Germline CDR1 SEHNR, CDR2 FQNEAQ (reference sequence). The trim removed 5 bases at V and 7 bases at J, leaving 9 bases unmatched. CDR3 region: CASSPGTGGAEQPQHF. As DNA, the CDR3 is TGTGCCAGCAGCCCCGGGACAGGGGGCGCCGAACAGCCCCAGCATTTT.

This clonotype was counted only a few times. The gene calls are TRBV7-2 and TRBJ2-7; TRBD2 aligns across 10 bases. Trimming at V came to 2 bases and at J to 2 bases, leaving 0 bases not matched to a gene. Germline loops: CDR1 SGHTA, CDR2 FQGNSA. This CDR3 has 14 amino acids. The CDR3 DNA follows: TGTGCCAGCAGCTTAACTAGCGGGGCCTACGAGCAGTACTTC. Translated: CASSLTSGAYEQYF.

This clonotype was seen only a few times. The chain uses TRBV20-1 and TRBJ1-2, with 9 bases matching TRBD1. Trimming cost V 5 bases and J 8 bases; bases outside gene matches: 9. Germline values: CDR1 DFQATT, CDR2 SNEGSKA (reference sequence). This CDR3 is 13 amino acids long. Here the CDR3 DNA reads TGCAGTGCTGCTCGGGACAGGGTGAACGGCTACACCTTC. Translation gives CSAARDRVNGYTF.

This sequence joins TRBV5-1 and TRBJ2-1, with D uncertain. The germline CDR1 and CDR2 sequences are SGHRS and YFSETQ. The V and J ends lost 0 bases and 2 bases respectively, with 12 bases between them. The CDR3 has 16 residues. CDR3 sequence: CASSLEAPSTYNEQFF. In DNA, the CDR3 is TGCGCCAGCAGCTTGGAAGCCCCGTCCACCTACAATGAGCAGTTCTTC.

This clonotype has more than one count but fewer than ten. The chain combines TRBV6-5 with TRBJ2-3; D remains unclear. This CDR3 comprises 12 residues. V shed 5 bases and J shed 4 bases, with 7 bases lying between them. Germline CDR1 is MNHEY and CDR2 is SVGAGI. CDR3 DNA: TGTGCCAGCAGTGACCAAGCAGATACGCAGTATTTT. Its protein is CASSDQADTQYF.

CDR3 residues: CSARAGHTNTEAFF. CDR3 nucleotides: TGCAGTGCGCGAGCGGGACACACGAACACTGAAGCTTTCTTT. V usage is TRBV20-1 and J usage is TRBJ1-1, with D tentatively TRBD1 (6 bases). This CDR3 spans 14 amino acids. Per the germline V gene, CDR1 is DFQATT and CDR2 is SNEGSKA (reference sequence). Trimming stripped 6 bases from V and 1 base from J, with 15 bases between.

This clonotype was seen only a few times. This chain uses TRBV29-1 with TRBJ2-1; D possibly corresponds to TRBD1 (6 bases). This CDR3 contains 12 residues. Trimming took off 7 bases at V and 4 bases at J, with 11 bases between the two ends. Germline V gene data show CDR1 as SQVTM and CDR2 as ANQGSEA. In DNA, the CDR3 is TGCAGCGCTGGACAGCTTTACAATGAGCAGTTCTTC. This codes for CSAGQLYNEQFF.

The chain carries TRBV5-4 and TRBJ2-3; TRBD2 matches at 11 bases. The trim removed 0 bases at V and 4 bases at J, leaving 10 bases unmatched. The CDR3 length is 18 residues. Germline V gives CDR1 SGHNT, CDR2 YYREEE (reference sequence). The CDR3 DNA follows: TGTGCCAGCAGCTTGGAGGCCCAAACTAGCGGGAGTTCAGATACGCAGTATTTT. It is translated as CASSLEAQTSGSSDTQYF.

V is TRBV15 and J is TRBJ2-3; D remains unclear. Trimming left V 8 bases short and J 2 bases short, with 14 bases between. The CDR3 has 14 residues. Germline V lookup: CDR1 LNHNV, CDR2 YYDKDF (reference sequence). CDR3: CATARALSTDTQYF. The CDR3 coding sequence is TGTGCCACCGCTCGTGCTCTATCCACAGATACGCAGTATTTT.

The chain combines TRBV25-1 with TRBJ1-3, with D possibly TRBD1 on 5 matching bases. The V and J ends lost 2 bases and 1 base respectively, with 6 bases between them. The CDR3 is made up of 14 amino acids. Germline CDR1 is MGHDK and CDR2 is SYGVNS. The CDR3 DNA sequence: TGTGCCAGCAGTGAAAAGGGGTCTGGAAACACCATATATTTT. This translates into CASSEKGSGNTIYF.

This chain connects TRBV14 to TRBJ1-1, with D perhaps matching TRBD1 (6 bases). Germline V gene sequence: CDR1 SGHDN, CDR2 FVKESK. The ends were cut back, 4 bases at V and 4 bases at J, with 10 bases in the middle. The CDR3 has 13 residues. CDR3 amino acids: CASSRGAGTEAFF. In DNA form, the CDR3 reads TGTGCCAGCAGCCGGGGGGCTGGCACTGAAGCTTTCTTT.

The chain combines TRBV7-2 with TRBJ1-4, with 7 bases that match TRBD1. V dropped 1 base and J dropped 5; count of bases not matched to a gene: 7. This CDR3 is built from 16 residues. Germline lookup yields CDR1 SGHTA and CDR2 FQGNSA. For the CDR3, the DNA is TGTGCCAGCAGCTTAGACGGACAGGTCCTAAATGAAAAACTGTTTTTT. Translating it yields CASSLDGQVLNEKLFF.

The V and J genes are TRBV5-4 and TRBJ2-5; TRBD1 might be the D (6 bases). The CDR3 covers 16 residues. Germline CDR1 and CDR2: SGHNT and YYREEE (reference sequence). Deletions cut 4 bases from V and 1 base from J, with 17 bases between. CDR3 DNA sequence: TGTGCCAGCAGCGCAGCATTGGGGGACACCCAAGAGACCCAGTACTTC. Translated, it gives CASSAALGDTQETQYF.

The chain couples TRBV5-4 to TRBJ2-1; TRBD2 matches 7 bases. The germline CDR1 and CDR2 sequences are SGHNT and YYREEE (reference sequence). This CDR3 comprises 15 residues. V lost 4 bases, J lost 4 bases, and 8 bases stayed unmatched. CDR3 nucleotides: TGTGCCAGCAGCGGGGGGAGGGACTTATACAATGAGCAGTTCTTC. This sequence encodes CASSGGRDLYNEQFF.